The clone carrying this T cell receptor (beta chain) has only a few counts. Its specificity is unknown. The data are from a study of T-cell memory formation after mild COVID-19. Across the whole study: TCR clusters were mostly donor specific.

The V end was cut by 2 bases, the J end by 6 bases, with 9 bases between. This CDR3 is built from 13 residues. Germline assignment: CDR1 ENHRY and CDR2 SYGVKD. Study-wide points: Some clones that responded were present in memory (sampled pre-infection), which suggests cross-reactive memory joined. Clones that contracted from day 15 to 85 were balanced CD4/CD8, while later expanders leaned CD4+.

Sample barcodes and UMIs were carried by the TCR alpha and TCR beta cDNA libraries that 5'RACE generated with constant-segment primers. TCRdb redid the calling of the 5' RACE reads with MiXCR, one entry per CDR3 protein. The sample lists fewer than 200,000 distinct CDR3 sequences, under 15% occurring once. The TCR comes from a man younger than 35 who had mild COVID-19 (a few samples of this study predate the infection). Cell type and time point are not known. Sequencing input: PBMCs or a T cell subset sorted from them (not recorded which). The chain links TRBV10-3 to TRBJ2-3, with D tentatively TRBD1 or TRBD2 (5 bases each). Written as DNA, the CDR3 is TGTGCCATCAGTGAGGGGGGATCGGATACGCAGTATTTT. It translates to CAISEGGSDTQYF.